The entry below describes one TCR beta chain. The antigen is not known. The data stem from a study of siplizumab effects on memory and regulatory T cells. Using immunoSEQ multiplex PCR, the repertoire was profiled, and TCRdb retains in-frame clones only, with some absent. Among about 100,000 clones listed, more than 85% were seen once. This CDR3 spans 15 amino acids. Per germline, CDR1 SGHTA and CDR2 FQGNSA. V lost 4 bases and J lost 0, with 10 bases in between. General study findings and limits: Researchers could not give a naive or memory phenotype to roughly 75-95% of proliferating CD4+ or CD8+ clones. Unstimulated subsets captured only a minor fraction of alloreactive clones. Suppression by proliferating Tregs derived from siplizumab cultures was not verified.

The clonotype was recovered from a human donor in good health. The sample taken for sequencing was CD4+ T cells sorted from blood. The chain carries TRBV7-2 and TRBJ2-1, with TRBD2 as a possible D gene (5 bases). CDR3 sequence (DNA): TGTGCCAGCAGCTCCAAGCGGAGCTCCTACAATGAGCAGTTCTTC. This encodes CASSSKRSSYNEQFF.